This T cell receptor beta chain was recorded in a study of long-term antiretroviral therapy in people with HIV. Study-level findings and limits: Compared with controls, HIV repertoires showed narrower CDR3 length ranges.

The run of the v3.0 immunoSEQ assay was at survey level. The data were produced by immunoSEQ multiplex PCR, yet TCRdb's version contains in-frame clones alone and is incomplete. The sample holds some 22,000 clones; about 80% are singletons and the top ten take over 8.5%. Remarks on this clone: The target antigen is unknown.

The V end was cut by 0 bases, the J end by 8 bases, with 16 bases between. The CDR3 sequence is 15 residues long. In germline, CDR1 is MNHEY, CDR2 SVGAGI. This clonotype was obtained from a woman aged 40 to 50 with HIV. The rearrangement links TRBV6-5 to TRBJ1-2; D unclear. Source: unsorted PBMCs, taken 4.1 years after starting antiretroviral therapy. The CDR3 loop reads CASSYSLSFRYGYTF. In nucleotides, the CDR3 is TGTGCCAGCAGTTACTCTTTGAGTTTCCGGTACGGCTACACCTTC.